This T cell receptor (beta chain) was retrieved from a study of tumor and adjacent non-tumor tissue in lung cancer. Overall study context: Stage I to III disease affected roughly 10 men and roughly five women aged roughly 30 to 76. Overall study findings and caveats: Significantly higher TCR diversity was found in tumor than normal lung.

This clonotype was recorded a few times. The target antigen is unknown. No cell sorting was done before RNA was extracted from the tissue. In germline, CDR1 is MNHEY, CDR2 SVGAGI. The length of the CDR3 is 15 residues. Trimming at V came to 6 bases and at J to 3 bases, leaving 6 bases not matched to a gene. The library came from three nested PCR rounds adapted from ARM-PCR protocols. From the multiplex PCR reads, TCRdb called clonotypes with MiXCR, one entry per CDR3 protein. The sample consists of about 200,000 distinct CDR3 sequences, around 70% of them appearing once. The source material was lung tumor tissue. This TCR was recovered from a man aged 60 to 75 with non-small cell lung cancer. The chain joins TRBV6-5 to TRBJ2-1, with 9 nucleotides matching TRBD1. The DNA of the CDR3 is TGTGCCAGCAGCCCTCGACAGGGGGTCTACAATGAGCAGTTCTTC. Protein: CASSPRQGVYNEQFF.